Sequencing of this T cell receptor beta chain was carried out in a study of cytomegalovirus exposure and HLA in healthy donors. Notes on the study in general: In a later analysis, TCR association rates varied by HLA locus: DRB1 most, HLA-C fewest.

With regard to this clone: The antigen is undetermined.

Looked up from germline, CDR1 is SGHAT and CDR2 is FQNNGV. The CDR3 is 14 amino acids. J was trimmed by 5 bases and V by 7 bases; bases with no gene match: 6. The PCR used 60 Vbeta and 13 Jbeta primers. The data were produced by immunoSEQ multiplex PCR, yet TCRdb's version contains in-frame clones alone and is incomplete. The sample yields 110,000 to 150,000 clones, roughly 76% seen once. Absent from the records is this donor's CMV serostatus. The rearrangement joins TRBV11-2 to TRBJ2-1; 9 bases map to TRBD2. The sequencing sample was made of PBMCs. The sequence derives from a human donor in good health. CDR3 loop: CASTVAGVNNEQFF. CDR3 nucleotide sequence: TGTGCCAGCACGGTAGCGGGGGTCAACAATGAGCAGTTCTTC.